The rows below give T cell receptor beta chains drawn from one sample of a study of blood T cell repertoires in COVID-19. Sequenced by immunoSEQ multiplex PCR; TCRdb stores in-frame clones only, minus some. The table lists roughly 350,000 clones, 85% of them singletons. The sample consisted of peripheral blood. The receptor set was obtained from a woman aged 18-35 years with acute or convalescent COVID-19. The CDR3 runs from the conserved cysteine through the conserved F or W. A D gene is named only where the DNA matches it firmly. A clone size is listed for some rows: how often the clone was seen (once, few, many), or a class if it is expanded.

TRBJ2-7 TRBV27 . TRBD2 CASSPGWGGKAGYEQYF TGTGCCAGCAGTCCCGGATGGGGGGGGAAGGCGGGTTACGAGCAGTACTTC
TRBJ1-6 TRBV9 . TRBD1 CASSGGTDHSPLHF TGTGCCAGCAGCGGCGGGACAGACCATTCACCCCTCCACTTT
TRBJ2-1 TRBV5-1 . TRBD1 CASSRGQIYNEQFF TGCGCCAGCAGCCGGGGACAGATCTACAATGAGCAGTTCTTC
TRBJ1-2 TRBV5-1 . . CASSLRGYGYTF TGCGCCAGCAGCTTGCGGGGGTATGGCTACACCTTC
TRBJ1-2 TRBV3-1/TRBV3-2 . . CASSQDFSSNYGYTF TGTGCCAGCAGCCAAGATTTTAGCAGTAACTATGGCTACACCTTC
TRBJ2-7 TRBV6-6 . . CASSFVHEQYF TGTGCCAGCAGTTTCGTCCACGAGCAGTACTTC
TRBJ2-3 TRBV7-6 . . CASSLRRGLSDTQYF TGTGCCAGCAGCTTACGGCGGGGCCTGTCAGATACGCAGTATTTT
TRBJ2-7 TRBV12-3/TRBV12-4 . TRBD2 CASSLGRGQYF TGTGCCAGCAGCCTAGGGAGGGGGCAGTACTTC
TRBJ1-1 TRBV28 . . CASSFLDRNTEAFF TGTGCCAGCAGTTTCCTGGACAGGAACACTGAAGCTTTCTTT
TRBJ2-4 TRBV12-3/TRBV12-4 . TRBD1 CASSSPGQIQYF TGTGCCAGCAGTTCCCCGGGACAGATTCAGTACTTC
TRBJ1-4 TRBV19 . . CASRGGGNRNEKLFF TGTGCCAGTAGAGGGGGTGGGAACAGAAATGAAAAACTGTTTTTT
TRBJ1-6 TRBV9 . . CASSVTDSSYNSPLHF TGTGCCAGCAGCGTAACCGACAGCTCCTATAATTCACCCCTCCACTTT
TRBJ2-1 TRBV30 . TRBD2 CAWRGDSRLVAGGRNEQFF TGTGCCTGGAGAGGAGACAGTCGGCTTGTAGCGGGGGGCCGCAATGAGCAGTTCTTC
TRBJ1-2 TRBV7-9 few . CASSLEGGYGYTF TGTGCCAGCAGCTTGGAGGGAGGCTATGGCTACACCTTC
TRBJ1-4 TRBV5-6 . . CASSSDRTNEKLFF TGTGCCAGCAGCTCCGATAGAACTAATGAAAAACTGTTTTTT
TRBJ1-1 TRBV20-1 . . CSARSTVGAFF TGCAGTGCTAGATCGACAGTCGGGGCTTTCTTT
TRBJ1-1 TRBV28 once . CASAQQNTEAFF TGTGCCAGCGCCCAACAGAACACTGAAGCTTTCTTT
TRBJ1-5 TRBV12-3/TRBV12-4 . . CASSKQENQPQHF TGTGCCAGCAGTAAACAGGAGAATCAGCCCCAGCATTTT
TRBJ2-7 TRBV19 . . CASSIDPRGSYEQYF TGTGCCAGTAGTATAGATCCCCGCGGGTCCTACGAGCAGTACTTC
TRBJ2-7 TRBV5-8 . . CASSSVGTTSSYEQYF TGTGCCAGCAGCTCCGTAGGGACAACTAGCTCCTACGAGCAGTACTTC
TRBJ2-3 TRBV6-4 few TRBD2 CATSTSGRATDTQYF TGTGCCACCTCGACTAGCGGCAGAGCCACAGATACGCAGTATTTT
TRBJ2-6 TRBV27 . . CASSSEPSSGANVLTF TGTGCCAGCAGTTCCGAACCTAGCTCTGGGGCCAACGTCCTGACTTTC
TRBJ2-1 TRBV19 . TRBD1 CARRTGAYNEQFF TGTGCCAGGCGGACAGGGGCCTACAATGAGCAGTTCTTC
TRBJ2-7 TRBV6-5 . TRBD2 CASSYGTSGRAGEQYF TGTGCCAGCAGTTACGGGACTAGCGGGAGGGCCGGAGAGCAGTACTTC
TRBJ1-2 TRBV5-6 few TRBD1 CASSWDRTTSGYTF TGTGCCAGCAGCTGGGACAGGACTACGAGTGGCTACACCTTC
TRBJ1-5 TRBV9 . . CASSVTDFNQPQHF TGTGCCAGCAGCGTAACAGATTTCAATCAGCCCCAGCATTTT
TRBJ1-5 TRBV9 . . CASSVGIASNQPQHF TGTGCCAGCAGCGTAGGAATAGCTAGCAATCAGCCCCAGCATTTT
TRBJ1-4 TRBV4-2 once . CASSQLGDVLFF TGTGCCAGCAGCCAACTCGGGGATGTACTGTTTTTT
TRBJ1-1 TRBV28 . TRBD1 CASSFRGIKVTEAFF TGTGCCAGCAGTTTCAGGGGGATCAAAGTCACTGAAGCTTTCTTT
TRBJ2-5 TRBV30 . TRBD2 CAWSGASGNQETQYF TGTGCCTGGAGTGGCGCTAGCGGAAATCAAGAGACCCAGTACTTC
TRBJ1-5 TRBV9 . . CASSVGRVVYSNRPQHF TGTGCCAGCAGCGTAGGGCGGGTGGTATATAGCAATCGGCCCCAGCATTTT
TRBJ2-7 TRBV6-5 . . CASTKVGQFSEQYF TGTGCCAGCACAAAAGTGGGGCAATTCAGCGAGCAGTACTTC
TRBJ1-1 TRBV11-3 . . CASSLDSYGEAFF TGTGCCAGCAGCTTAGACTCTTACGGTGAAGCTTTCTTT
TRBJ1-3 TRBV6-5 many . CASSYLSAGSGNTIYF TGTGCCAGCAGTTACCTCTCTGCGGGCTCTGGAAACACCATATATTTT
TRBJ1-2 TRBV11-2 . . CASSLDRQQIIYGYTF TGTGCCAGCAGCTTAGATCGACAGCAAATTATCTATGGCTACACCTTC
TRBJ1-6 TRBV7-9 . . CASSNLRVTYNSPLHF TGTGCCAGCAGCAACCTCAGGGTCACCTATAATTCACCCCTCCACTTT
TRBJ1-2 TRBV12-3/TRBV12-4 . . CASSFRQGYGYTF TGTGCCAGCAGTTTCAGGCAGGGCTATGGCTACACCTTC